This TCR beta chain was recorded in a study of graft-versus-host responses after intestinal transplantation (dated by TCRdb to the early 2020s). About the study as a whole: The transplants that recipients got were multivisceral, liver-intestinal, or isolated intestinal. Of the 20 to 25 intestinal transplant recipients enrolled in the cohort, one of whom was a retransplant, 3 patients without pretransplant specimens were excluded. After intestinal transplantation, graft-versus-host and host-versus-graft alloreactive T cell clones in the graft, circulation and bone marrow were tracked using bulk TCR-beta CDR3 sequencing. Rather than being sequenced by the commercial service, samples from a few later patients were sequenced in-house on an Illumina MiSeq and processed with MiXCR. To identify alloreactive clones, pre-transplant mixed lymphocyte reaction products were sequenced and compared with unstimulated pre-transplant donor and recipient T cells. Every recipient was given anti-thymocyte globulin induction, then maintenance tacrolimus and steroids for about three years. A peak of at least 4% donor T cells among recipient peripheral blood mononuclear cells was the definition used for donor T cell macrochimerism.

The study at large found these results: In patients with donor T cell macrochimerism, the allografts had high GvH to HvG T cell clonal ratios. GvH clones turned up in recipient bone marrow, with some appearing earlier in ileal mucosa or blood, a pattern consistent with an intestinal mucosal origin. The conclusions were limited by the relatively low number and heterogeneity of the intestinal transplant patients. Early after transplant, peak levels of circulating GvH clones were found to be associated with declines in HvG clones.

What the time point label conveys for this sample: cells obtained before transplantation from donor or recipient. CD3+CD4+ and CD3+CD8+ populations were FACS-sorted from unstimulated pre-transplant donor and recipient cells taken from spleen or lymph nodes. Trimming takes 7 bases from V and 5 bases from J, and the germline ends sit 26 bases apart. The CDR3, from cysteine to phenylalanine, totals 17 residues. The kept DNA is CDR3 alone, 51 bases in frame from the first base. The CDR1 and CDR2 encoded by the germline V gene (reference sequence) are SSHAT and FNYEAQ. Comment on this clone: Its specific antigen is unknown. No much larger clonotype is one base removed from it; base qualities were not supplied.

Preparation of the library involved the immunoSEQ multiplex PCR assay. For most patients, genomic DNA was isolated using the Qiagen DNeasy Blood and Tissue Kit and was shipped frozen to Adaptive Biotechnologies for TCR sequencing. For most patients, genomic DNA was subjected to high-throughput TCR-beta CDR3 sequencing by Adaptive Biotechnologies. Per the original workflow: Adaptive's ImmunoSEQ software supplied the TCR sequencing data for around 19 patients, while MiXCR and VDJtools were used to process three other patients. To correct CD4 versus CD8 sorting errors, any sequence found in both subsets at a frequency ratio below 5:1 was removed. CDR3 nucleotide sequences shared between donor and recipient were removed because the origin of such sequences could not be assigned. To count as alloreactive, a clone needed at least 2-fold expansion over unstimulated cells and a minimum CFSE-low frequency of 0.002% (template counts) or 0.001% (read counts). Mappable clones were those detected in sequenced pre-transplant spleen, lymph node, or MLR CFSE-low populations of the donor or recipient. The cumulative frequency of alloreactive clones was calculated as a percentage of all sequences, weighted by copy number. TCRdb limited this immuneACCESS table to in-frame rearrangements with V and J called. A share of clones is missing; checked studies link under half to unresolved V genes, and the rest is unexplained. D and trimming were read from the DNA, whereas the V and J calls and clone size are those reported in that table. The sample has about 90,000 clones on record, roughly 91% of them singletons. The top ten hold approximately 0.5% of the sample.

Sequences were derived from unstimulated CD8+ T cells sorted from spleen or lymph node cells, sampled before intestinal transplant. The TCR originated in a human donor who received an intestinal transplant. This chain joins TRBV7-7 to TRBJ2-5, and possibly TRBD2, on 6 matching bases. The CDR3 protein is CASTLRLPGTGLETQYF. The sequenced DNA: TGTGCCAGCACCCTTAGGTTGCCCGGGACGGGACTGGAGACCCAGTACTTC.